The next 20 T cell receptor beta chains were all read from a single sample in a study of blood T cell repertoires in COVID-19. Clones were sequenced by immunoSEQ multiplex PCR, and TCRdb holds only the in-frame ones, with some missing. The data show 350,000 to 450,000 clones, around 85% seen once. The material sequenced was peripheral blood. The receptor set was obtained from a woman aged 18-35 years with acute or convalescent COVID-19.

The chain links TRBV4-1 to TRBJ2-3, with 8 positions matching TRBD2. CDR3 length: 13 amino acids. Trimming took 3 bases from V and 7 from J; bases not matched to a gene: 3. Germline V gives CDR1 MGHRA, CDR2 YSYEKL. For the CDR3, the DNA is TGCGCCAGCAGCCAGGGACTAGTTAATACGCAGTATTTT. This translates into CASSQGLVNTQYF.

In its sample, this clone was seen a few times. CDR3 DNA: TGTGCCAGCAGGCGGGGGCCAGGCTATGGCTACACCTTC. Translating it yields CASRRGPGYGYTF. The chain has TRBV6-5 and TRBJ1-2; D perhaps matches TRBD1 (6 bases). The CDR3 loop spans 13 amino acids. In germline, CDR1 is MNHEY, CDR2 SVGAGI. The V end lost 6 bases, the J end lost 4 bases, and 12 bases lay between the germline ends.

This clone has more than one count but fewer than ten. This sequence joins TRBV12-5 and TRBJ1-1, with TRBD1 as a possible D gene (5 bases). Trimming stripped 0 bases from V and 1 base from J, with 15 bases between. This CDR3 spans 17 amino acids. Germline-derived CDR1 and CDR2 are LGHNT and FRNRAP. CDR3 DNA sequence: TGTGCTAGTGGTTTGGTACTGGGACGGCGGGAGAACACTGAAGCTTTCTTT. The encoded protein is CASGLVLGRRENTEAFF.

The chain is built from TRBV7-8 and TRBJ1-6, with D unresolved. The germline CDR1 and CDR2 sequences are SGHVS and FQNEAQ. Between the trimmed V and J ends, which lost 7 bases and 5 bases, there was a span of 9 bases. The CDR3 runs 13 residues. CDR3 in amino acids: CASKDGDNSPLHF. As DNA, the CDR3 is TGTGCCAGCAAGGATGGAGATAATTCACCCCTCCACTTT.

This chain connects TRBV24-1 to TRBJ1-2; 10 nucleotides match TRBD1. CDR3 length equals 14 residues. In germline, CDR1 is KGHDR, CDR2 SFDVKD. Trimming at V came to 8 bases and at J to 8 bases, leaving 10 bases not matched to a gene. The CDR3 sequence is CATITGTGVGGYTF. CDR3 nucleotide sequence: TGTGCCACCATTACCGGGACAGGGGTTGGGGGCTACACCTTC.

This chain links TRBV19 with TRBJ2-1; TRBD2 aligns across 10 bases. In germline, CDR1 is LNHDA, CDR2 SQIVND (reference sequence). Trimming at V came to 10 bases and at J to 0 bases, leaving 12 bases not matched to a gene. The length of the CDR3 is 17 residues. Here the CDR3 reads CATLPTSGEFSYNEQFF. DNA of the CDR3: TGTGCCACCCTCCCCACTAGCGGGGAATTCTCCTACAATGAGCAGTTCTTC.

The V and J genes are TRBV6-5 and TRBJ1-1; D is possibly TRBD1 (6 bases). Trimming removed 4 bases at V and 4 bases at J, with 10 bases between. Germline loops: CDR1 MNHEY, CDR2 SVGAGI. This CDR3 has 13 residues. The CDR3 region is CASSWGQSTEAFF. CDR3 sequence (DNA): TGTGCCAGCAGTTGGGGGCAGAGCACTGAAGCTTTCTTT.

As concerns this clone: This CDR3 is also generated by other DNA sequences in the sample. The chain couples TRBV9 to TRBJ2-7; no clear D gene. Looked up from germline, CDR1 is SGDLS and CDR2 is YYNGEE. V was trimmed by 2 bases and J by 0 bases, leaving 6 bases between them. The CDR3 runs to 13 residues. In DNA, the CDR3 is TGTGCCAGCAGCGTTGCAGACTCCTACGAGCAGTACTTC. Its translation: CASSVADSYEQYF.

V and J are TRBV6-6 and TRBJ2-7; 9 nucleotides align to TRBD1. There are 14 residues in the CDR3. Germline trimming cut 6 bases from V and 6 bases from J; bases unmatched to any gene: 9. Germline CDR1 MNHNY, CDR2 SVGAGI (reference sequence). The DNA for the CDR3 is TGTGCCAGCAGGGCCGGGACAGGGATCAGCGAGCAGTACTTC. Amino acid sequence: CASRAGTGISEQYF.

The chain is built from TRBV7-8 and TRBJ1-1; D ambiguous. CDR3 length: 14 amino acids. Germline CDR1 and CDR2: SGHVS and FQNEAQ. Trimming removed 2 bases from V and 4 bases from J, with 11 bases in between. The CDR3, as DNA: TGTGCCAGCAGCTTACCCGGGGTGGGCACTGAAGCTTTCTTT. Protein sequence: CASSLPGVGTEAFF.

The chain uses TRBV2 and TRBJ2-4, with D possibly being TRBD2 (6 bases). Germline V lookup: CDR1 SNHLY, CDR2 FYNNEI. This CDR3 contains 17 residues. Trimming left V 8 bases short and J 6 bases short, with 26 bases between. CDR3 region: CASLMEGLTVRGNIQYF. The CDR3 nucleotides read TGTGCCAGCCTAATGGAGGGACTCACCGTTCGGGGAAACATTCAGTACTTC.

This chain joins TRBV6-5 and TRBJ2-7; TRBD2 is a possible D gene (6 bases). Trimming left V 5 bases short and J 1 base short, with 12 bases between. The CDR3 has 14 amino acids. Germline values: CDR1 MNHEY, CDR2 SVGAGI. In DNA form, the CDR3 reads TGTGCCAGCAGTACTACGGGGGTTTCCTACGAGCAGTACTTC. The encoded protein is CASSTTGVSYEQYF.

The chain links TRBV19 to TRBJ1-2, with D tentatively TRBD1 (6 bases). Germline V CDR1 and CDR2: LNHDA, SQIVND (reference sequence). The CDR3 is made up of 13 amino acids. V dropped 5 bases and J dropped 4 bases, with 11 bases sitting between them. CDR3 DNA: TGTGCCAGTAGTTTTCAACAGGGCTATGGCTACACCTTC. It is translated as CASSFQQGYGYTF.

V is TRBV5-1 and J is TRBJ2-5; TRBD1 matches 10 bases. V was pared by 4 bases and J by 9 bases, with 9 bases of the junction left unmatched. Germline CDR1 reads SGHRS; CDR2 reads YFSETQ. The CDR3 runs to 14 residues. In nucleotides, the CDR3 is TGCGCCAGCAGCGTGGGACAGGGGAGCTCGCCCCAGTACTTC. It codes for CASSVGQGSSPQYF.

The J gene is TRBJ1-2, the V gene TRBV19, with TRBD1 as a possible D gene (5 bases). CDR3 length: 15 residues. Trimming removed 5 bases at V and 5 bases at J, with 18 bases between. The germline CDR1 and CDR2 sequences are LNHDA and SQIVND (reference sequence). CDR3 amino acids: CASSDVITGRYGYTF. For the CDR3, the DNA is TGTGCCAGTAGTGACGTTATAACAGGTCGATATGGCTACACCTTC. Filled out from reference TRBV19 and TRBJ1-2, the complete variable domain reads DGGITQSPKYLFRKEGQNVTLSCEQNLNHDAMYWYRQDPGQGLRLIYYSQIVNDFQKGDIAEGYSVSREKKESFPLTVTSAQKNPTAFYLCASSDVITGRYGYTFGSGTRLTVV.

This clone was recorded once. The chain combines TRBV4-1 with TRBJ1-1, with D unclear. CDR3 length: 12 residues. CDR1 is MGHRA, CDR2 YSYEKL, per germline. V was shortened by 0 bases and J by 11 bases, with 10 bases between the two germline ends. The CDR3 DNA follows: TGCGCCAGCAGCCAAGATCTCGTTGGCGCTTTCTTT. Translation: CASSQDLVGAFF.

The V and J genes are TRBV10-3 and TRBJ1-2; a weak D match, TRBD1 (5 bases). From germline, CDR1 is ENHRY and CDR2 SYGVKD. This CDR3 has 15 residues. V gave up 7 bases and J gave up 5 bases, with 20 bases separating them. CDR3 coding DNA: TGTGCCATCACACAGGACCTCCAAGGACGTTATGGCTACACCTTC. Its translation: CAITQDLQGRYGYTF.

This clone has only one observation. The gene calls are TRBV11-2 and TRBJ1-1; tentative D call: TRBD1 (5 bases). The CDR3 is 16 amino acids. The V gene's germline CDR1 is SGHAT and CDR2 FQNNGV. Trimming removed 0 bases at V and 3 bases at J, with 14 bases between. CDR3 residues: CASSLDLGRVDTEAFF. In DNA form, the CDR3 reads TGTGCCAGCAGCTTAGATCTTGGCAGGGTGGACACTGAAGCTTTCTTT.

The V gene is TRBV5-1, the J gene TRBJ1-1, with 8 bases matching TRBD1. The CDR3 covers 14 residues. From germline, CDR1 is SGHRS and CDR2 YFSETQ. V dropped 4 bases and J dropped 4; count of bases not matched to a gene: 6. The CDR3 nucleotides read TGCGCCAGCAGCACCCCTACAGGGGGCACTGAAGCTTTCTTT. Protein sequence: CASSTPTGGTEAFF.

This sequence joins TRBV9 and TRBJ2-2; TRBD2 matches at 7 bases. The CDR3 totals 16 residues. CDR1 and CDR2 from the germline V gene are SGDLS and YYNGEE. V shed 5 bases and J 7 bases; nucleotides not matched to a gene: 14. CDR3 residues: CASRASIREEDGELFF. The CDR3 nucleotides read TGTGCCAGCAGAGCTTCAATACGGGAGGAGGACGGGGAGCTGTTTTTT.